The 3 T cell receptor beta chains given below trace back to one sample, sequenced in a study of T cell changes during pregnancy in multiple sclerosis (dated by TCRdb to about 2019). Preparation of the library involved the immunoSEQ multiplex PCR assay. As stored in TCRdb, this immuneACCESS dataset retains in-frame rearrangements with V and J assigned. A fraction of the clones does not appear; measured against another copy, unresolved V genes explain less than half of the discrepancy, and the remainder lacks a known reason. The sample data list 100,000 or so clones, and less than 95% of these were observed just once. The biggest ten clones account for around 0.76% of the sample. Specimen: peripheral blood, collected in the second trimester of pregnancy. These receptors were taken from a female donor in good health, enrolled as a control in a pregnancy study.

The chain is built from TRBV7-6 and TRBJ1-6, with TRBD1 matching 10 bases. Germline V gene lookup returns CDR1 SGHVS and CDR2 FNYEAQ. Unmatched junction bases numbered 9, after V lost 4 bases and J lost 6 bases. There are 17 residues in the CDR3. CDR3 loop: CASSSGRWTGGNSPLHF. CDR3 DNA: TGTGCCAGCAGCTCAGGTCGATGGACAGGGGGTAATTCACCCCTCCACTTT.

The rearrangement joins TRBV5-5 to TRBJ1-1; D is possibly TRBD1 (5 bases). This CDR3 has 14 residues. Trimming left V 0 bases short and J 4 bases short, with 10 bases between. Germline CDR1 and CDR2: SGHKS and YYEKEE (reference sequence). The CDR3 spells CASSLGGLVTEAFF. In nucleotides, the CDR3 is TGTGCCAGCAGCTTGGGGGGCCTTGTCACTGAAGCTTTCTTT.

The CDR3 here is CASSNNRGRGVTEAFF. Here the CDR3 DNA reads TGTGCCAGCAGCAATAACAGGGGGCGGGGGGTAACTGAAGCTTTCTTT. This chain joins TRBV11-2 and TRBJ1-1; TRBD1 matches at 9 bases. The CDR3 loop spans 16 amino acids. Trimming cost V 5 bases and J 5 bases; bases outside gene matches: 12. Germline V gene sequence: CDR1 SGHAT, CDR2 FQNNGV.